This record covers a single T cell receptor (beta chain). Mismatch with germline at one junction end may stem from a read error. Profiling relied on immunoSEQ multiplex PCR, and the TCRdb table lists in-frame clones only, not all of them. The sample records 80,000 or so clones, roughly 94% being singletons. This record belongs to a study of T cell changes during pregnancy in multiple sclerosis. This CDR3 spans 14 amino acids. Germline CDR1 reads SQVTM; CDR2 reads ANQGSEA. This chain uses TRBV29-1 with TRBJ1-2, with 11 bases lining up with TRBD1. The TCR originated in a female donor with multiple sclerosis, enrolled in a pregnancy study. This specimen consisted of peripheral blood, obtained before pregnancy. The CDR3 reads CGVWTGGDDYGYTF. The CDR3 nucleotides read TGCGGCGTGTGGACAGGGGGCGACGACTATGGCTACACCTTC.